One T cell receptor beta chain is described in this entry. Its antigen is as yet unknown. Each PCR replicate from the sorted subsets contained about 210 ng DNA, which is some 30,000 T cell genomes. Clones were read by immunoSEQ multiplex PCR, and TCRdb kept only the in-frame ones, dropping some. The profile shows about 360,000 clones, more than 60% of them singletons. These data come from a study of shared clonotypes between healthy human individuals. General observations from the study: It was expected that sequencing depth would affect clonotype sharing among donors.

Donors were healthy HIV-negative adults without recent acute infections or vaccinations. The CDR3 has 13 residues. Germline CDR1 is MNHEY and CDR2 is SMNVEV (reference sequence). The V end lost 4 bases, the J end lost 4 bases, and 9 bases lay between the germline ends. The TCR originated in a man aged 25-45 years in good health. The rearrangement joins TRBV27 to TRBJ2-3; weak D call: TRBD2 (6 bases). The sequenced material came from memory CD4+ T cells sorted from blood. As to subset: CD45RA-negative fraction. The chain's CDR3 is CASSSRGSDTQYF. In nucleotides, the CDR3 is TGTGCCAGCAGTTCTCGGGGGTCAGATACGCAGTATTTT.